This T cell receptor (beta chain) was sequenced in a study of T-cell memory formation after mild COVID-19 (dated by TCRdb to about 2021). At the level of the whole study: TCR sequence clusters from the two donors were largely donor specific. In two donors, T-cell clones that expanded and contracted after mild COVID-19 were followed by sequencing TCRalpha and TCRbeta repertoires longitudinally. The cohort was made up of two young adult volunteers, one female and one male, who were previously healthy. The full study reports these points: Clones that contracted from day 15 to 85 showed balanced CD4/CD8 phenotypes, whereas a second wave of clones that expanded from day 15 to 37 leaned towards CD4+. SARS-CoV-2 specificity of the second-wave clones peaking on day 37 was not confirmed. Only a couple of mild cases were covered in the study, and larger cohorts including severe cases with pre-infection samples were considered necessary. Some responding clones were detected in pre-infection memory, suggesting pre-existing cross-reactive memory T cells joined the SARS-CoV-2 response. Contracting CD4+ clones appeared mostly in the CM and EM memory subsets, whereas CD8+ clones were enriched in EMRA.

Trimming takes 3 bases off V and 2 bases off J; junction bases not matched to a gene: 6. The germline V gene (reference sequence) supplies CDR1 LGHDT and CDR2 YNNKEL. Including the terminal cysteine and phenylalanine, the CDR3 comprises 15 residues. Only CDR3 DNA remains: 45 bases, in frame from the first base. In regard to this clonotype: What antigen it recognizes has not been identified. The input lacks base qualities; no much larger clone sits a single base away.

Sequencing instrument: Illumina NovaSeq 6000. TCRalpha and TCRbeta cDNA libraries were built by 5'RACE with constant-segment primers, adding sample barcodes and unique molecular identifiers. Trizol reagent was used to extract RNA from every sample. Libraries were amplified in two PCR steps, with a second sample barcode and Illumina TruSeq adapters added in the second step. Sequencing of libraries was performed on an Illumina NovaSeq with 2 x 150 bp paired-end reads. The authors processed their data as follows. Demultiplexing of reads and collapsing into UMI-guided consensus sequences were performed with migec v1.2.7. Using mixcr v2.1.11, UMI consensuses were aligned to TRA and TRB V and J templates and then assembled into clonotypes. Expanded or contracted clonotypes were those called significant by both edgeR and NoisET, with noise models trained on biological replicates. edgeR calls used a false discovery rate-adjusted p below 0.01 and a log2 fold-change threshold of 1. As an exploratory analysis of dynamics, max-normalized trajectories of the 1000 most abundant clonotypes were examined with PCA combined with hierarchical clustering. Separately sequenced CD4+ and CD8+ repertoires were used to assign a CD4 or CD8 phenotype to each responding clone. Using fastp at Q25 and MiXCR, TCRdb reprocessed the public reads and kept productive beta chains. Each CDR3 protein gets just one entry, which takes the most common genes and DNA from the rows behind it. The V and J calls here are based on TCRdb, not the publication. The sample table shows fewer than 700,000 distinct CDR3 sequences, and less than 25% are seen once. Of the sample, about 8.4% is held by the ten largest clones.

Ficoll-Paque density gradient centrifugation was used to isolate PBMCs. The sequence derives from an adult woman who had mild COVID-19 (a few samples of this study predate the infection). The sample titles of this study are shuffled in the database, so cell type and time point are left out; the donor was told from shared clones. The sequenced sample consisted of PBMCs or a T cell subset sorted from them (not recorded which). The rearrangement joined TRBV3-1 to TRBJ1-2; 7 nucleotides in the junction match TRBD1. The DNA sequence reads TGTGCCAGCAGCCAGCTACCGACAGGGAACTATGGCTACACCTTC. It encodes CASSQLPTGNYGYTF.